These 31 T cell receptor beta chains were sequenced from one sample in a study of blood T cell repertoires in COVID-19. Data came from immunoSEQ multiplex PCR; TCRdb stores just in-frame clones and leaves some out. The sample includes some 510,000 clones, 88% of them seen just once. Material: PBMCs or T cells enriched from blood (not recorded which). Every receptor here comes from a woman aged 40 to 49 who had recovered from COVID-19.

V and J are TRBV19 and TRBJ1-1, with 10 bases lining up with TRBD1. With V trimmed by 4 bases and J by 6 bases, 8 bases remained unmatched. The CDR3 totals 15 residues. Germline V gene lookup returns CDR1 LNHDA and CDR2 SQIVND (reference sequence). The CDR3 reads CASSKNRDRGAEAFF. In DNA form, the CDR3 reads TGTGCCAGTAGTAAAAACCGGGACAGGGGAGCTGAAGCTTTCTTT.

With respect to this clone: This specimen includes other DNA sequences encoding the same CDR3. The chain employs TRBV27 and TRBJ1-5, with TRBD1 identical over 10 bases. Trimming removed 3 bases from V and 2 bases from J; junction bases left unmatched: 1. The V gene's germline CDR1 is MNHEY and CDR2 SMNVEV (reference sequence). The CDR3 is made up of 15 amino acids. CDR3 DNA: TGTGCCAGCAGTTTCGGGACAGGGGGCAATCAGCCCCAGCATTTT. This codes for CASSFGTGGNQPQHF.

The V and J genes are TRBV6-5 and TRBJ1-4, with 7 bases identical to TRBD1. This CDR3 has 15 amino acids. Germline V gene sequence: CDR1 MNHEY, CDR2 SVGAGI. With 6 bases clipped from V and 6 bases from J, the junction kept 10 bases outside the gene matches. CDR3 amino acids: CASRGQGGSYEKLFF. The DNA for the CDR3 is TGTGCCAGCAGGGGGCAAGGGGGCTCTTATGAAAAACTGTTTTTT.

The CDR3 is CASSYGLGAAYGYTF. CDR3 DNA: TGTGCCAGCAGTTACGGCCTGGGGGCGGCCTATGGCTACACCTTC. The J gene is TRBJ1-2, the V gene TRBV6-5; TRBD1 might be the D (6 bases). The length of the CDR3 is 15 residues. The V gene lost 2 bases and the J gene lost 4 bases, with 14 bases spanning the gap. Germline lookup yields CDR1 MNHEY and CDR2 SVGAGI.

This clone has only one observation. The chain combines TRBV2 with TRBJ2-3; D possibly corresponds to TRBD2 (5 bases). The germline gives CDR1 SNHLY, CDR2 FYNNEI. The CDR3 consists of 15 residues. V was clipped by 6 bases and J by 0 bases, with 13 bases between them. The CDR3 sequence: CASSDRETSTDTQYF. The CDR3 coding sequence is TGTGCCAGCAGCGACCGGGAAACAAGCACAGATACGCAGTATTTT.

The V and J genes are TRBV10-1 and TRBJ2-2; TRBD1 agrees at 9 bases. The CDR3 has 15 amino acids. Germline CDR1 reads WNHNN; CDR2 reads SYGVQD (reference sequence). Trimming removed 3 bases from V and 6 bases from J; junction bases left unmatched: 5. CDR3 residues: CASSDSGQGSGELFF. For the CDR3, the DNA is TGCGCCAGCAGTGACTCCGGACAGGGGTCCGGGGAGCTGTTTTTT.

The chain is built from TRBV9 and TRBJ2-7; D might be TRBD1 (5 bases). CDR1 is SGDLS and CDR2 is YYNGEE in the germline V gene. CDR3 size: 15 residues. Trimming removed 0 bases from V and 3 bases from J, with 13 bases in between. The CDR3 nucleotides read TGTGCCAGCAGCGTAGGGGGTAGCAGGGACTACGAGCAGTACTTC. It specifies CASSVGGSRDYEQYF.

The J gene is TRBJ1-2, the V gene TRBV6-5; 8 bases map to TRBD1. The germline gives CDR1 MNHEY, CDR2 SVGAGI. The length of the CDR3 is 15 residues. With 0 bases clipped from V and 3 bases from J, the junction kept 3 bases outside the gene matches. The CDR3 DNA reads as TGTGCCAGCAGTTACTCGAAGGACAGGGACTATGGCTACACCTTC. Amino acid sequence: CASSYSKDRDYGYTF.

The rearrangement links TRBV2 to TRBJ2-7; TRBD2 aligns across 10 bases. Germline trimming cut 2 bases from V and 3 bases from J; bases unmatched to any gene: 7. This CDR3 has 16 residues. From germline, CDR1 is SNHLY and CDR2 FYNNEI. CDR3 protein: CASSELAGVNYYEQYF. The CDR3 DNA is TGTGCCAGCAGTGAACTAGCGGGAGTTAATTACTACGAGCAGTACTTC.

This clone was seen once. The chain links TRBV18 to TRBJ1-1; TRBD1 is a possible D gene (5 bases). Germline V gives CDR1 KGHSH, CDR2 LQKENI. The CDR3 sequence is 13 residues long. Trimming shortened V by 5 bases and J by 8 bases, and 15 bases separated the two germline ends. CDR3 sequence (DNA): TGTGCCAGCTCATCACGTGGGGAGGGGGAAGCTTTCTTT. Residues: CASSSRGEGEAFF.

The V and J genes are TRBV2 and TRBJ2-5, with 7 bases fitting TRBD1. Germline CDR1 SNHLY, CDR2 FYNNEI. The V and J ends lost 9 bases and 4 bases, in that order; junction bases with no gene match: 8. The CDR3 is 13 amino acids. CDR3 region: CASLTGLGETQYF. The DNA of the CDR3 is TGTGCCAGTCTGACAGGGTTGGGAGAGACCCAGTACTTC.

This chain joins TRBV30 and TRBJ1-2; 7 bases match TRBD1. There are 13 residues in the CDR3. V dropped 5 bases and J dropped 11; count of bases not matched to a gene: 14. Germline CDR1 GTSNPN, CDR2 SVGIG (reference sequence). The CDR3: CAWGYKGAQSYTF. The CDR3 bases are TGTGCCTGGGGGTATAAGGGGGCGCAGAGTTACACCTTC.

This chain links TRBV9 with TRBJ1-4, with 11 bases that match TRBD1. The germline CDR1 and CDR2 sequences are SGDLS and YYNGEE. The CDR3 sequence is 15 residues long. The V and J ends lost 3 bases and 13 bases, in that order; junction bases with no gene match: 11. CDR3 DNA: TGTGCCAGCAGCGGAACCGGGACAGGGGGTGAGGGACTGTTTTTT. It specifies CASSGTGTGGEGLFF.

In its sample, this clone was seen a few times. The chain combines TRBV19 with TRBJ1-1; D is unresolved. Germline loops: CDR1 LNHDA, CDR2 SQIVND (reference sequence). Trimming took off 5 bases at V and 2 bases at J, with 18 bases between the two ends. The CDR3 is 16 amino acids. CDR3 loop: CASSLGWGVGNTEAFF. Written as DNA, the CDR3 is TGTGCCAGTAGTCTGGGGTGGGGAGTGGGAAACACTGAAGCTTTCTTT.

This clone was picked up one time. The chain is built from TRBV21-1 and TRBJ1-3; the table's D call TRBD1 went unverified against the DNA. TRBV21-1 is shown as a pseudogene. CDR3 length: 18 residues. The CDR3 region is CASSACPGQVYSGNTIYF. The CDR3 nucleotides are TGTGCCAGCAGCGCTTGTCCGGGACAGGTATACTCTGGAAACACCATATATTTT.

The chain has TRBV25-1 and TRBJ1-4, with a possible D match to TRBD1 (5 bases). The CDR3 spans 15 residues. The germline V gene has CDR1 MGHDK and CDR2 SYGVNS. V was cut by 4 bases and J by 4 bases, with 13 bases left in between. The CDR3 is CASSGFVGGNEKLFF. As DNA, the CDR3 is TGTGCCAGCAGTGGATTCGTGGGGGGTAATGAAAAACTGTTTTTT.

This chain connects TRBV27 to TRBJ2-7, with D possibly being TRBD1 (5 bases). In germline, CDR1 is MNHEY, CDR2 SMNVEV (reference sequence). This CDR3 is built from 14 residues. The V and J ends lost 8 bases and 1 base respectively, with 15 bases between them. The CDR3 coding sequence is TGTGCCAGCCGCACGACAGCCGAATCCTACGAGCAGTACTTC. Its translation: CASRTTAESYEQYF.

The CDR3 is CASSIQGWTEAFF. The CDR3 DNA is TGTGCCAGCAGCATACAGGGTTGGACTGAAGCTTTCTTT. The rearrangement links TRBV7-8 to TRBJ1-1; TRBD1 might be the D (6 bases). V lost 5 bases and J lost 5, with 12 bases in between. Germline V gene sequence: CDR1 SGHVS, CDR2 FQNEAQ. The CDR3 sequence is 13 residues long. Variable domain in full (rest from reference TRBV7-8 and TRBJ1-1): GAGVSQSPRYKVAKRGQDVALRCDPISGHVSLFWYQQALGQGPEFLTYFQNEAQLDKSGLPSDRFFAERPEGSVSTLKIQRTQQEDSAVYLCASSIQGWTEAFFGQGTRLTVV.

The rearrangement links TRBV30 to TRBJ2-1; 9 nucleotides line up with TRBD2. The junction had 16 bases not matched to a gene; V was cut back by 6 bases and J by 4 bases. Germline-derived CDR1 and CDR2 are GTSNPN and SVGIG (reference sequence). The CDR3 contains 17 residues. CDR3 loop: CACPQGSGRSIYNEQFF. The DNA for the CDR3 is TGTGCCTGCCCTCAGGGTAGCGGGAGATCTATATACAATGAGCAGTTCTTC.

The V gene is TRBV6-2 or TRBV6-3, the J gene TRBJ2-7, with unresolved D. Germline CDR1 MNHEY, CDR2 SVGEGT. The CDR3 length is 14 residues. Trimming left V 5 bases short and J 3 bases short, with 14 bases between. This CDR3 is CASSTPNLIYEQYF. Written as DNA, the CDR3 is TGTGCCAGCAGTACCCCTAACCTAATCTACGAGCAGTACTTC.

V gene TRBV2 combines with J gene TRBJ2-5; 8 bases line up with TRBD1. The CDR3 is 13 amino acids. With 6 bases clipped from V and 3 bases from J, the junction kept 3 bases outside the gene matches. Germline lookup yields CDR1 SNHLY and CDR2 FYNNEI. The CDR3 coding sequence is TGTGCCAGCAGACCGGACAGGGAAGAGACCCAGTACTTC. It codes for CASRPDREETQYF. The full variable domain, with the rest looked up from reference TRBV2 and TRBJ2-5, is EPEVTQTPSHQVTQMGQEVILRCVPISNHLYFYWYRQILGQKVEFLVSFYNNEISEKSEIFDDQFSVERPDGSNFTLKIRSTKLEDSAMYFCASRPDREETQYFGPGTRLLVL.

The chain uses TRBV4-3 and TRBJ2-7; no clear D gene. Trimming removed 0 bases at V and 1 base at J, with 7 bases between. Germline V gives CDR1 LGHNA, CDR2 YSLEER. This CDR3 spans 14 amino acids. The CDR3 loop reads CASSQELQSYEQYF. Written as DNA, the CDR3 is TGCGCCAGCAGCCAAGAGTTACAGTCCTACGAGCAGTACTTC.

This sequence joins TRBV5-4 and TRBJ1-5, with 7 bases that match TRBD1. With 2 bases clipped from V and 3 bases from J, the junction kept 2 bases outside the gene matches. The CDR3 contains 14 residues. Germline V gives CDR1 SGHNT, CDR2 YYREEE (reference sequence). CDR3 sequence reads: CASSLGGPNQPQHF. In nucleotides, the CDR3 is TGTGCCAGCAGCTTAGGGGGCCCCAATCAGCCCCAGCATTTT.

The V call is TRBV18, the J call TRBJ2-3; the match to TRBD2 covers 13 bases. V lost 3 bases to trimming and J lost 4 bases; unmatched junction nucleotides: 13. The V gene's germline CDR1 is KGHSH and CDR2 LQKENI. The CDR3 is 19 residues long. CDR3 region: CASSPLHRTSGSNADTQYF. The CDR3 nucleotides read TGTGCCAGCTCACCTCTACACCGGACTAGCGGGAGTAACGCAGATACGCAGTATTTT.

The table lists this clone with a count of one. A junction boundary mismatches the germline segment, possibly from a read error. The chain is built from TRBV11-3 and TRBJ1-6; TRBD1 matches 8 bases. The CDR3 runs 16 residues. Germline CDR1 and CDR2: SGHNT and YENEEA. The CDR3 protein is CASRTGQGSHNSPLHF. CDR3 nucleotide sequence: TGTGCCAGCAGAACCGGACAGGGCTCCCATAATTCACCCCTCCACTTT.

This rearrangement joins TRBV5-4 to TRBJ1-5, with D perhaps matching TRBD1 (6 bases). V dropped 0 bases and J dropped 7 bases, with 11 bases sitting between them. The germline gives CDR1 SGHNT, CDR2 YYREEE (reference sequence). The CDR3 spans 14 residues. In DNA, the CDR3 is TGTGCCAGCAGCTTGGACAGGGACGGGCAGCCCCAGCATTTT. Encoded protein: CASSLDRDGQPQHF.

The J gene is TRBJ1-6, the V gene TRBV27; 8 nucleotides align to TRBD1. The CDR3 loop spans 16 amino acids. The V gene end was trimmed by 5 bases and the J gene end by 1 base; junction bases not matched to a gene: 4. In germline, CDR1 is MNHEY, CDR2 SMNVEV (reference sequence). As DNA, the CDR3 is TGTGCCAGCAGTCCGGGACAGGATTCCTATAATTCACCCCTCCACTTT. It is translated as CASSPGQDSYNSPLHF.

V and J are TRBV5-5 and TRBJ2-5, with D unresolved. The CDR3 is 13 residues long. Per germline, CDR1 SGHKS and CDR2 YYEKEE (reference sequence). V lost 1 base and J lost 1, with 5 bases in between. CDR3 sequence (DNA): TGTGCCAGCAGCTTGACAGTCCAAGAGACCCAGTACTTC. This translates into CASSLTVQETQYF.

The chain carries TRBV7-2 and TRBJ1-2; D uncertain. Trimming stripped 5 bases from V and 2 bases from J, with 12 bases between. The CDR3 contains 14 residues. Germline CDR1 reads SGHTA; CDR2 reads FQGNSA. The CDR3 bases are TGTGCCAGCAGCCCCGCGGGGATCAACTATGGCTACACCTTC. As protein: CASSPAGINYGYTF.

V usage is TRBV15 and J usage is TRBJ2-3; TRBD2 aligns across 8 bases. CDR1 is LNHNV and CDR2 is YYDKDF in the germline V gene (reference sequence). The CDR3 runs to 13 residues. Trimming took 9 bases from V and 2 from J; bases not matched to a gene: 4. The CDR3 DNA is TGTGCCACGGGAGCGGGGGCCACAGATACGCAGTATTTT. This encodes CATGAGATDTQYF.

The chain links TRBV2 to TRBJ1-2; D is unresolved. CDR1 SNHLY and CDR2 FYNNEI come from the germline V gene. This CDR3 has 15 residues. V was cut by 6 bases and J by 1 base, with 15 bases left in between. The CDR3 sequence: CASRLSQSVNYGYTF. The CDR3 nucleotides are TGTGCCAGCAGGCTGTCCCAGAGCGTTAACTATGGCTACACCTTC.